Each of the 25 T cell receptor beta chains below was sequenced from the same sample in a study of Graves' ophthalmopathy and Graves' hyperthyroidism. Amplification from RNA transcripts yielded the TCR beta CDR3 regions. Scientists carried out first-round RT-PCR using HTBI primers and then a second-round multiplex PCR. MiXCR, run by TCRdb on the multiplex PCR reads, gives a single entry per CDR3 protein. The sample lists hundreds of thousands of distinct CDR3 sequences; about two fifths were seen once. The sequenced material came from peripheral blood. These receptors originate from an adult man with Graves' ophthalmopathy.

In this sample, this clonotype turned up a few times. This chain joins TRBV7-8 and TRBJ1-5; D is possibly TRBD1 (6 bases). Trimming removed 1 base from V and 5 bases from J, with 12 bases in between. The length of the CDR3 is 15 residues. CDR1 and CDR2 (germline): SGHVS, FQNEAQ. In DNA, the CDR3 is TGTGCCAGCAGCTTAGGCGAGGGGGGGTATCAGCCCCAGCATTTT. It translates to CASSLGEGGYQPQHF.

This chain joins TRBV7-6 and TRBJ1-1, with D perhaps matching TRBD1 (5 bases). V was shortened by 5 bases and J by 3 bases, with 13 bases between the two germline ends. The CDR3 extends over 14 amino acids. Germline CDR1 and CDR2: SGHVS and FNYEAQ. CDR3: CASSRSTADTEAFF. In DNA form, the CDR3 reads TGTGCCAGCAGCCGATCGACAGCGGACACTGAAGCTTTCTTT.

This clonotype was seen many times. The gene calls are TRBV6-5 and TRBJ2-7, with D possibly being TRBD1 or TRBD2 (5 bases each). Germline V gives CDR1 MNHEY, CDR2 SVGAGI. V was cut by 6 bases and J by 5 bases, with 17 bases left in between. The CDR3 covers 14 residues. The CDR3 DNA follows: TGTGCCAGCAGGGGACGGCCCTACGAGGACGAGCAGTACTTC. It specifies CASRGRPYEDEQYF.

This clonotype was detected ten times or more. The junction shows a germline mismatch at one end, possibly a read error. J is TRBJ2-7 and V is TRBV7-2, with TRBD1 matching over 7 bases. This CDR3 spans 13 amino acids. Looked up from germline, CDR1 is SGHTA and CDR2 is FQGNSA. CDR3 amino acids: CASSTDRATSSTF. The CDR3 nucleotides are TGTGCCAGCAGCACTGACAGGGCTACGAGCAGTACTTTC.

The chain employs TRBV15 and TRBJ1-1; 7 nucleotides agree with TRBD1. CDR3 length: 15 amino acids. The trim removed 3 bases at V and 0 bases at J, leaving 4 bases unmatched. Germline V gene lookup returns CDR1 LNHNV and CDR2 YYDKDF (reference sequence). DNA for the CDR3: TGTGCCACCAGCAGTGAGGGACAGCTGAACACTGAAGCTTTCTTT. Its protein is CATSSEGQLNTEAFF.

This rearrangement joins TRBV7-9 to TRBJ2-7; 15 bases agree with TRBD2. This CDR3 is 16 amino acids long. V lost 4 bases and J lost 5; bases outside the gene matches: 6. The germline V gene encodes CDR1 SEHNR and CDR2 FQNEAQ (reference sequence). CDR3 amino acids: CASSSGLAGGPHEQYF. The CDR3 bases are TGTGCCAGCAGCTCCGGACTAGCGGGGGGGCCTCACGAGCAGTACTTC.

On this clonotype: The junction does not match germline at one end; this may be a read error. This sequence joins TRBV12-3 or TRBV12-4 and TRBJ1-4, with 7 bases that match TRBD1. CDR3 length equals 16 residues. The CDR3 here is CASRSGQPAANEKLLF. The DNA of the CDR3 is TGTGCCAGCAGGTCGGGACAGCCGGCAGCTAATGAAAAACTGCTTTTT.

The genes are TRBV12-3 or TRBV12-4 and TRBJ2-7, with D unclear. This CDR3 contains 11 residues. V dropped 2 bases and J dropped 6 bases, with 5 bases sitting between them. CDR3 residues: CASSLPGEQYF. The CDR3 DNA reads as TGTGCCAGCAGTTTACCGGGCGAGCAGTACTTC.

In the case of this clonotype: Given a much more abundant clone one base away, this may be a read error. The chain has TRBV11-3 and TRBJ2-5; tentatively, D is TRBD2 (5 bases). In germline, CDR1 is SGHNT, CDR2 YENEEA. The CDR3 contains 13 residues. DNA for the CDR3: TGTGCCGGCAGCTTAGATCCGGGGTGGACCCAGTACTTC. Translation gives CAGSLDPGWTQYF.

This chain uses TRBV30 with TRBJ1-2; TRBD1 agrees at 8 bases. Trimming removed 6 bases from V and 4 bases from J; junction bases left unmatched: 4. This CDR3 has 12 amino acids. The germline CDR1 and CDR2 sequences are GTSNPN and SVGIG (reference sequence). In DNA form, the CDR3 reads TGTGCCTGTGGACAGGGCCGCTATGGCTACACCTTC. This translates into CACGQGRYGYTF.

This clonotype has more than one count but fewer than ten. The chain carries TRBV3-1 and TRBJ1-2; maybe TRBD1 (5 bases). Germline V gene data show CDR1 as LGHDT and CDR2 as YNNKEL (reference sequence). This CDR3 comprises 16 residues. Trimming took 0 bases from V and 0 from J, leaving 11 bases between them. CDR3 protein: CASSQDGAGPNYGYTF. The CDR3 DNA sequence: TGTGCCAGCAGCCAAGATGGGGCGGGCCCTAACTATGGCTACACCTTC. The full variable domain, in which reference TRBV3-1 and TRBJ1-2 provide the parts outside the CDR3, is DTAVSQTPKYLVTQMGNDKSIKCEQNLGHDTMYWYKQDSKKFLKIMFSYNNKELIINETVPNRFSPKSPDKAHLNLHINSLELGDSAVYFCASSQDGAGPNYGYTFGSGTRLTVV.

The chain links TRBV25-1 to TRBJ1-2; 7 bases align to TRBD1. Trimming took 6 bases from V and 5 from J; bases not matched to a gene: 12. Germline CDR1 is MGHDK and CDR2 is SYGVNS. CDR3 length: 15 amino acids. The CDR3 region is CASRDRGQALYGYTF. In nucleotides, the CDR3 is TGTGCCAGCAGAGATCGCGGACAGGCCCTATATGGCTACACCTTC.

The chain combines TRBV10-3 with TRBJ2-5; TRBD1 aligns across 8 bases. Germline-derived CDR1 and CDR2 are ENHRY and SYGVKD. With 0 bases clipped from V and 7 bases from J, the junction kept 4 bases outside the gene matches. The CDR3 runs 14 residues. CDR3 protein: CAISESIGTGTQYF. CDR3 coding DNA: TGTGCCATCAGTGAGTCAATAGGGACAGGGACCCAGTACTTC.

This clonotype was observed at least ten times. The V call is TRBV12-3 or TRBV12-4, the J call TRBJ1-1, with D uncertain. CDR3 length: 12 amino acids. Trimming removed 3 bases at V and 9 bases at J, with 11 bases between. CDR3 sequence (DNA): TGTGCCAGCAGTTTCAAGCGGATAAAAGCTTTCTTT. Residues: CASSFKRIKAFF.

In nucleotides, the CDR3 is TGTGCCAGCAGTGCAGCACGCGGGGGGGAGCAGTACTTC. Amino acid sequence: CASSAARGGEQYF. The gene calls are TRBV6-1 and TRBJ2-7, with TRBD2 identical over 8 bases. The germline V gene encodes CDR1 MNHNS and CDR2 SASEGT. V was pared by 4 bases and J by 7 bases, with 6 bases of the junction left unmatched. CDR3 length equals 13 residues.

The CDR3 loop is CSVDRQGANTEAFF. In nucleotides, the CDR3 is TGCAGCGTTGACAGACAGGGGGCGAACACTGAAGCTTTCTTT. This chain connects TRBV29-1 to TRBJ1-1; 10 nucleotides align to TRBD1. Germline lookup yields CDR1 SQVTM and CDR2 ANQGSEA. The CDR3 is 14 amino acids. With 3 bases clipped from V and 1 base from J, the junction kept 2 bases outside the gene matches.

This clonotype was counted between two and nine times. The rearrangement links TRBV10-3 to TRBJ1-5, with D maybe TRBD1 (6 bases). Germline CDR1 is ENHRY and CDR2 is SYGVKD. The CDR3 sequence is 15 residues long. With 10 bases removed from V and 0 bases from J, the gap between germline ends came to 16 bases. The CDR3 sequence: CASRPRQVSNQPQHF. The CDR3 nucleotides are TGTGCCAGCAGACCGCGACAGGTTAGCAATCAGCCCCAGCATTTT.

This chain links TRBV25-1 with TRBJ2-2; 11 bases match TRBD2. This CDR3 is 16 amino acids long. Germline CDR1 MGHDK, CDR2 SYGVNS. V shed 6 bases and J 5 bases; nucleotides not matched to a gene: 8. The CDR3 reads CASRLLAGEGTGELFF. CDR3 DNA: TGTGCCAGCAGGTTACTAGCGGGAGAAGGAACCGGGGAGCTGTTTTTT.

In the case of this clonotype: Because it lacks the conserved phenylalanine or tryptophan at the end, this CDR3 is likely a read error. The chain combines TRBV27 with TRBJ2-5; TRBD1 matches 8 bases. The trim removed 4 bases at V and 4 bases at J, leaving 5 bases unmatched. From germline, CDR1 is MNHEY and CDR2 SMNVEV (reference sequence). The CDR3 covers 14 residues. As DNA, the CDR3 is TGTGCCAGCAGTTCTTTGACAGGGGTAGAGACCCAGTACGTC. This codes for CASSSLTGVETQYV.

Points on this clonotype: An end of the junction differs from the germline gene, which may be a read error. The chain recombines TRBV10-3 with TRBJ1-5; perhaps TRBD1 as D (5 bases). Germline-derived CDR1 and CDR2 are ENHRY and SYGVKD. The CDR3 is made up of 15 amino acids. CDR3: CASSASMGGNQPQHF. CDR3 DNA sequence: TGTGCCAGCAGTGCTTCCATGGGGGGCAATCAGCCCCAGCATTTT.

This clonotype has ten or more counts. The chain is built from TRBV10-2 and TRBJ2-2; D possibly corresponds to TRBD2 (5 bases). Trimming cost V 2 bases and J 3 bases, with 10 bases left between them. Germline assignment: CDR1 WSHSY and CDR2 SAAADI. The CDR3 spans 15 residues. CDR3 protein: CASSERGGYTGELFF. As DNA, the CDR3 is TGCGCCAGCAGTGAGCGTGGCGGGTACACCGGGGAGCTGTTTTTT.

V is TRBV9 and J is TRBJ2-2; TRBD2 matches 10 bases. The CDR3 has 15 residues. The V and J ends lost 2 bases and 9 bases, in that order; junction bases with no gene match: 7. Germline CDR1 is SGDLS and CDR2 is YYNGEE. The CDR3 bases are TGTGCCAGCAGCGTCGAGGCTAGCGGGAGCAGGGAGCTGTTTTTT. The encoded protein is CASSVEASGSRELFF.

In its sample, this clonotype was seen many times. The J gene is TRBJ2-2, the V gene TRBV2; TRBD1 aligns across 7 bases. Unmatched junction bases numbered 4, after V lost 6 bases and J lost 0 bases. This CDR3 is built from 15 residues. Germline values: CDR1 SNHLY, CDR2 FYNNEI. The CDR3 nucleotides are TGTGCCAGCAGCCGGGACAGCCCGAACACCGGGGAGCTGTTTTTT. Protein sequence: CASSRDSPNTGELFF.

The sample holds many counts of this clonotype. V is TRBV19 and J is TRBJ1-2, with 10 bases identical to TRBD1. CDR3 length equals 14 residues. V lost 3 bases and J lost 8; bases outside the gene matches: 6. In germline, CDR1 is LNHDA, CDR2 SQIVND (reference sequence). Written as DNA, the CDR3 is TGTGCCAGTAGTATGGGACAGGGGACCAGGGGCTACACCTTC. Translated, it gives CASSMGQGTRGYTF.

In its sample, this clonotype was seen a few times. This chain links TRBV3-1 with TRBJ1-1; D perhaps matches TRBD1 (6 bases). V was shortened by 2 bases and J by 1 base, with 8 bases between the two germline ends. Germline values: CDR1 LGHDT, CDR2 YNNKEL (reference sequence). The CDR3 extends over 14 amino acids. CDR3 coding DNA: TGTGCCAGCAGCCAACCGGACAGGAACACTGAAGCTTTCTTT. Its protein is CASSQPDRNTEAFF.